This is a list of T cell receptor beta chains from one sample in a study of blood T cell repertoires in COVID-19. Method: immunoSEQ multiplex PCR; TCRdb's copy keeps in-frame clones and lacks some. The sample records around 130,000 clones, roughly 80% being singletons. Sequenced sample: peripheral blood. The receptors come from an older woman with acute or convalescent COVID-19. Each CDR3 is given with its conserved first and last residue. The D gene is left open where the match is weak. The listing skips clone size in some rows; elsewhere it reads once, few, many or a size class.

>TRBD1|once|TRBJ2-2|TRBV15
CATSRGQGATNTGELFF
TGTGCCACCAGCAGAGGGCAGGGGGCGACTAACACCGGGGAGCTGTTTTTT
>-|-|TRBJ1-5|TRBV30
CAFARVGQPQHF
TGTGCATTTGCGAGGGTAGGTCAGCCCCAGCATTTT
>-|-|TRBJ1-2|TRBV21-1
CASSNGGHRFTGPYGYTF
TGTGCCAGCAGCAACGGGGGGCACAGATTCACAGGGCCCTATGGCTACACCTTC
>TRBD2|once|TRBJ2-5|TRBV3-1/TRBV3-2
CASSQAGGRTQYF
TGTGCCAGCAGCCAAGCCGGGGGGAGGACCCAGTACTTC
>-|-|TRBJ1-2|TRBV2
CASSEERSNYGYTF
TGTGCCAGCAGTGAAGAGAGAAGTAACTATGGCTACACCTTC
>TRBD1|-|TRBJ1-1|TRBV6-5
CASRDRAPNTEAFF
TGTGCCAGCAGAGACAGGGCCCCGAACACTGAAGCTTTCTTT
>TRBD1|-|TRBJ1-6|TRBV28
CASSLGTGGNSPLHF
TGTGCCAGCAGTTTGGGGACAGGAGGAAATTCACCCCTCCACTTT
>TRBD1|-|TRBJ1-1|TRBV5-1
CASSLSRDRNTEAFF
TGCGCCAGCAGCTTGTCAAGGGACAGGAACACTGAAGCTTTCTTT
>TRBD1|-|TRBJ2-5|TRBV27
CASRLKGAGWETQYF
TGTGCCAGCAGGCTGAAGGGGGCCGGATGGGAGACCCAGTACTTC
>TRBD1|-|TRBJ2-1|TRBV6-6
CASSRSGQGGNEQFF
TGTGCCAGCAGTCGATCGGGACAGGGGGGTAATGAGCAGTTCTTC
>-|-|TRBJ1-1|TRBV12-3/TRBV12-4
CASIRDTEAFF
TGTGCCAGCATCCGAGACACTGAAGCTTTCTTT
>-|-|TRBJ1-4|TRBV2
CASRDRLNEKLFF
TGTGCCAGCAGGGACAGACTTAATGAAAAACTGTTTTTT
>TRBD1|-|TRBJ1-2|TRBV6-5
CASRGDSSLYGYTF
TGTGCCAGCAGAGGGGACAGCTCGCTCTATGGCTACACCTTC
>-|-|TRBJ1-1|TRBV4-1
CASSQGIGRDTEAFF
TGCGCCAGCAGCCAAGGGATAGGGAGGGACACTGAAGCTTTCTTT
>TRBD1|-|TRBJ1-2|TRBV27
CASMEGQGANYGYTF
TGTGCCAGCATGGAGGGACAGGGGGCTAACTATGGCTACACCTTC
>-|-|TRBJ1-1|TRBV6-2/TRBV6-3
CASSYGGGRKTEAFF
TGTGCCAGCAGTTACGGGGGAGGGAGGAAGACTGAAGCTTTCTTT
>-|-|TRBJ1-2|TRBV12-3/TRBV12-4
CASSLAPDGGYTF
TGTGCCAGCAGTTTGGCCCCTGACGGGGGCTACACCTTC
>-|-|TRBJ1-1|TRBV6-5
CASSKRGMGNTEAFF
TGTGCCAGCAGTAAACGGGGGATGGGAAACACTGAAGCTTTCTTT
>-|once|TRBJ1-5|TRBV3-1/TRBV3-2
CASSQDRGQPQHF
TGTGCCAGCAGCCAAGATAGGGGGCAGCCCCAGCATTTT
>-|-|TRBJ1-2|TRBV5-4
CASSPPGRAGWYGYTF
TGTGCCAGCAGCCCTCCAGGGAGGGCGGGGTGGTATGGCTACACCTTC
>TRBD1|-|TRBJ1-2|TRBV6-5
CASSYRDRGHWGGYTF
TGTGCCAGCAGTTACAGGGACAGGGGGCATTGGGGAGGCTACACCTTC
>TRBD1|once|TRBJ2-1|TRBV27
CASKLGTGNEQFF
TGTGCCAGCAAGCTCGGGACAGGCAATGAGCAGTTCTTC